One sample yielded the 18 T cell receptor beta chains listed below, sequenced in a study of blood T cell repertoires in COVID-19. Profiled with immunoSEQ multiplex PCR; TCRdb holds only in-frame clones, not every one. The sample shows about 350,000 clones, approximately 89% of them seen only once. The specimen was peripheral blood. The source is a woman aged 55-70 years with COVID-19, enrolled during active disease.

The V gene is TRBV6-2 or TRBV6-3, the J gene TRBJ1-5; D gene uncertain. Looked up from germline, CDR1 is MNHEY and CDR2 is SVGEGT. The CDR3 extends over 13 amino acids. The V and J ends lost 6 bases and 4 bases respectively, with 10 bases between them. This chain's CDR3 is CASSRQSNQPQHF. The CDR3 nucleotides read TGTGCCAGCAGCCGCCAGTCTAATCAGCCCCAGCATTTT.

The chain carries TRBV10-3 and TRBJ1-2; no reliable D call. Germline loops: CDR1 ENHRY, CDR2 SYGVKD. The CDR3 runs to 12 residues. V lost 3 bases, J lost 4 bases, and 6 bases lay in between. The CDR3 nucleotides read TGTGCCATCAGTGACTCAGGCTATGGCTACACCTTC. It codes for CAISDSGYGYTF.

The chain uses TRBV7-9 and TRBJ1-3, with 9 bases identical to TRBD1. Trimming cost V 5 bases and J 0 bases; bases outside gene matches: 14. Germline-derived CDR1 and CDR2 are SEHNR and FQNEAQ (reference sequence). The CDR3 is made up of 19 amino acids. The CDR3 DNA is TGTGCCAGCAGCCCGAGATGGGATACAGGGGGCTCCTCTGGAAACACCATATATTTT. Its protein is CASSPRWDTGGSSGNTIYF.

This clone was seen only once. The V and J genes are TRBV18 and TRBJ2-7; maybe TRBD1 (5 bases). In germline, CDR1 is KGHSH, CDR2 LQKENI. V lost 4 bases to trimming and J lost 4 bases, with 17 bases between them. This CDR3 is 15 amino acids long. CDR3 amino acids: CASSLGEQGGYEQYF. The CDR3 region has the DNA TGTGCCAGCTCACTAGGTGAGCAGGGTGGATACGAGCAGTACTTC. Together with reference TRBV18 and TRBJ2-7, the CDR3 gives the full variable domain: NAGVMQNPRHLVRRRGQEARLRCSPMKGHSHVYWYRQLPEEGLKFMVYLQKENIIDESGMPKERFSAEFPKEGPSILRIQQVVRGDSAAYFCASSLGEQGGYEQYFGPGTRLTVT.

This rearrangement joins TRBV12-3 or TRBV12-4 to TRBJ2-6; no clear D gene. The CDR3 runs 13 residues. V lost 11 bases, J lost 0 bases, and 8 bases lay in between. CDR3 in DNA: TGTGCCGGGCACCGCTCTGGGGCCAACGTCCTGACTTTC. Translated, it gives CAGHRSGANVLTF.

The table lists this clone with a count of one. The J gene is TRBJ1-1, the V gene TRBV19; possible D gene TRBD1, 5 bases. The V end lost 3 bases, the J end lost 4 bases, and 15 bases lay between the germline ends. Germline CDR1 LNHDA, CDR2 SQIVND (reference sequence). The CDR3 sequence is 15 residues long. The CDR3 sequence is CASSIPAGRSTEAFF. The CDR3 DNA sequence: TGTGCCAGTAGTATCCCGGCAGGGAGGAGCACTGAAGCTTTCTTT.

The rearrangement links TRBV7-3 to TRBJ2-1, with 8 positions matching TRBD2. Germline CDR1 SGHTA, CDR2 FQGTGA. V was clipped by 5 bases and J by 7 bases; unmatched bases: 10. The CDR3 has 15 amino acids. The CDR3 loop is CASSRRLARMNEQFF. CDR3 bases: TGTGCCAGCAGCCGTCGACTAGCGCGTATGAATGAGCAGTTCTTC.

This clone was counted a few times. The chain has TRBV28 and TRBJ1-1; D may be TRBD1 (5 bases). The CDR3 spans 17 residues. V was trimmed by 4 bases and J by 3 bases, leaving 21 bases between them. Germline values: CDR1 MDHEN, CDR2 SYDVKM. The CDR3 DNA sequence: TGTGCCAGCAGTTCCAGCATTCCCGCGGGGCTTTACACTGAAGCTTTCTTT. Residues: CASSSSIPAGLYTEAFF.

The genes are TRBV5-6 and TRBJ1-5, with D possibly matching TRBD1 (5 bases). The CDR3 has 16 amino acids. In germline, CDR1 is SGHDT, CDR2 YYEEEE. The V end lost 1 base, the J end lost 0 bases, and 11 bases lay between the germline ends. The CDR3 DNA sequence: TGTGCCAGCAGCTTGAGGACAATTTATAGCAATCAGCCCCAGCATTTT. Translation: CASSLRTIYSNQPQHF. Filled out from reference TRBV5-6 and TRBJ1-5, the complete variable domain reads DAGVTQSPTHLIKTRGQQVTLRCSPKSGHDTVSWYQQALGQGPQFIFQYYEEEERQRGNFPDRFSGHQFPNYSSELNVNALLLGDSALYLCASSLRTIYSNQPQHFGDGTRLSIL.

V usage is TRBV30 and J usage is TRBJ2-7; D is perhaps TRBD1 (5 bases). The V and J ends lost 3 bases and 2 bases respectively, with 14 bases between them. Germline CDR1 GTSNPN, CDR2 SVGIG (reference sequence). CDR3 length equals 14 residues. CDR3 loop: CAWRPAGPTYEQYF. The CDR3 DNA reads TGTGCCTGGAGGCCAGCAGGGCCAACCTACGAGCAGTACTTC.

The V gene is TRBV12-3 or TRBV12-4, the J gene TRBJ1-5; no reliable D call. This CDR3 region has 13 residues. V was shortened by 6 bases and J by 6 bases, with 12 bases between the two germline ends. The CDR3 DNA follows: TGTGCCAGCAGCGAGAGGGAAATTCAGCCCCAGCATTTT. Residues: CASSEREIQPQHF.

This sequence joins TRBV6-1 and TRBJ2-7; 8 nucleotides agree with TRBD1. Looked up from germline, CDR1 is MNHNS and CDR2 is SASEGT. Unmatched junction bases numbered 7, after V lost 3 bases and J lost 3 bases. The CDR3 covers 15 residues. CDR3 region: CASSDWGRGLYEQYF. The DNA of the CDR3 is TGTGCCAGCAGTGATTGGGGCAGGGGGCTCTACGAGCAGTACTTC.

The rearrangement uses TRBV18 and TRBJ2-6; D is possibly TRBD1 (5 bases). This CDR3 has 17 amino acids. Trimming removed 3 bases at V and 4 bases at J, with 16 bases between. Looked up from germline, CDR1 is KGHSH and CDR2 is LQKENI. The CDR3 reads CASSPMTAGSGANVLTF. CDR3 nucleotides: TGTGCCAGCTCACCGATGACAGCCGGGTCGGGGGCCAACGTCCTGACTTTC.

The chain recombines TRBV5-4 with TRBJ1-4; D is uncertain. The CDR3 has 12 residues. The germline V gene has CDR1 SGHNT and CDR2 YYREEE (reference sequence). V lost 2 bases to trimming and J lost 8 bases, with 7 bases between them. CDR3 protein: CASSFPQEKLFF. The CDR3 nucleotides read TGTGCCAGCAGCTTCCCCCAAGAAAAACTGTTTTTT.

The V and J genes are TRBV3-1 (or the pseudogene TRBV3-2) and TRBJ2-4, with a possible D match to TRBD2 (5 bases). This CDR3 spans 14 amino acids. Trimming pared 2 bases from V and 9 bases from J, leaving 14 bases between. The germline V gene encodes CDR1 LGHDT and CDR2 YNNKEL (reference sequence). CDR3 nucleotides: TGTGCCAGCAGCCAACGACACCTGGCGGGCATTCAGTACTTC. Translated, it gives CASSQRHLAGIQYF.

The chain joins TRBV11-2 to TRBJ2-7; maybe TRBD1 (5 bases). The ends were cut back, 1 base at V and 6 bases at J, with 10 bases in the middle. Per the germline V gene, CDR1 is SGHAT and CDR2 is FQNNGV. The CDR3 loop spans 13 amino acids. The CDR3 DNA follows: TGTGCCAGCAGCTTAGTCATCAGGGTCGAGCAGTACTTC. It yields the protein CASSLVIRVEQYF.

V gene TRBV11-2 combines with J gene TRBJ2-3; weak D call: TRBD1 (5 bases). V dropped 5 bases and J dropped 0 bases, with 12 bases sitting between them. CDR1 SGHAT and CDR2 FQNNGV come from the germline V gene. The CDR3 is 15 amino acids. DNA of the CDR3: TGTGCCAGCAGCCTACCAGGGTCTAGCACAGATACGCAGTATTTT. It codes for CASSLPGSSTDTQYF.

The CDR3 sequence: CAWAPGPYNEQFF. The CDR3 region has the DNA TGTGCCTGGGCACCAGGCCCCTACAATGAGCAGTTCTTC. The V call is TRBV30, the J call TRBJ2-1; D gene uncertain. This CDR3 is 13 amino acids long. CDR1 and CDR2 (germline): GTSNPN, SVGIG (reference sequence). V was pared by 5 bases and J by 2 bases, with 10 bases between.